The 20 T cell receptor beta chains presented below share a single source sample, sequenced in a study of shared clonotypes between healthy human individuals. Only in-frame clones appear in the TCRdb table, and some are missing; sequencing was by immunoSEQ multiplex PCR. The profile covers hundreds of thousands of clones, with around two thirds appearing a single time and over 1.5% taken by the ten largest. The specimen sequenced was memory CD4+ T cells sorted from blood. This sample's subset: CD45RA-negative fraction. Receptors were obtained from a woman in her twenties or thirties in good health.

This chain uses TRBV18 with TRBJ1-2; 7 positions match TRBD1. There are 14 residues in the CDR3. Germline assignment: CDR1 KGHSH and CDR2 LQKENI. Trimming cost V 2 bases and J 4 bases; bases outside gene matches: 4. CDR3 DNA: TGTGCCAGCTCACCAGAGAAGGGGGCCTATGGCTACACCTTC. It specifies CASSPEKGAYGYTF.

The chain joins TRBV6-8 to TRBJ2-1, with a possible D match to TRBD1 (6 bases). Looked up from germline, CDR1 is MNHGY and CDR2 is SAAAGT. Between the trimmed V and J ends, which lost 11 bases and 0 bases, there was a span of 17 bases. The CDR3 consists of 15 residues. The CDR3 is CAASGVIVSYNEQFF. The CDR3 coding sequence is TGTGCCGCGTCAGGGGTAATAGTCTCCTACAATGAGCAGTTCTTC.

This chain links TRBV18 with TRBJ1-1; perhaps TRBD1 as D (5 bases). Germline V gene sequence: CDR1 KGHSH, CDR2 LQKENI. V dropped 3 bases and J dropped 5 bases, with 10 bases sitting between them. The CDR3 covers 13 residues. This CDR3 reads CASSPGQGTEAFF. The CDR3 DNA reads as TGTGCCAGCTCACCGGGGCAGGGAACTGAAGCTTTCTTT.

V gene TRBV14 combines with J gene TRBJ2-2; D could derive from TRBD1 or TRBD2 (5 bases each). Germline loops: CDR1 SGHDN, CDR2 FVKESK. V gave up 0 bases and J gave up 0 bases, with 14 bases separating them. CDR3 length: 18 amino acids. CDR3 DNA: TGTGCCAGCAGCCAAGAGGTTCGAGGGACCGCGAACACCGGGGAGCTGTTTTTT. Its protein product is CASSQEVRGTANTGELFF.

The genes are TRBV6-4 and TRBJ2-6; D possibly corresponds to TRBD1 (5 bases). The CDR3 runs to 14 residues. The germline CDR1 and CDR2 sequences are MRHNA and SNTAGT. Trimming took 2 bases from V and 3 from J, leaving 5 bases between them. CDR3 sequence (DNA): TGTGCCAGCAGTGACAGGGGTGGGGCCAACGTCCTGACTTTC. It translates to CASSDRGGANVLTF.

The rearrangement uses TRBV2 and TRBJ2-1; the match to TRBD1 covers 7 bases. The CDR3 loop spans 16 amino acids. CDR1 is SNHLY and CDR2 is FYNNEI in the germline V gene. V was clipped by 4 bases and J by 0 bases; unmatched bases: 6. CDR3 protein: CASSVKGAFSYNEQFF. In DNA, the CDR3 is TGTGCCAGCAGTGTAAAGGGGGCTTTCTCCTACAATGAGCAGTTCTTC.

In this sample, this clone turned up a few times. The chain carries TRBV15 and TRBJ1-3, with D maybe TRBD1 (5 bases). V lost 0 bases and J 3 bases, leaving 18 bases between the germline ends. This CDR3 has 18 residues. Germline V gene data show CDR1 as LNHNV and CDR2 as YYDKDF (reference sequence). In DNA form, the CDR3 reads TGTGCCACCAGCAGAGATGATACAGGCTCCTACTTTGGAAACACCATATATTTT. It yields the protein CATSRDDTGSYFGNTIYF.

The chain links TRBV14 to TRBJ2-7, with TRBD2 matching 11 bases. The V and J ends lost 2 bases and 7 bases, in that order; junction bases with no gene match: 10. This CDR3 contains 16 residues. Germline V gene data show CDR1 as SGHDN and CDR2 as FVKESK. The CDR3 loop is CASSQLGLAGLKEQYF. CDR3 bases: TGTGCCAGCAGCCAATTAGGACTAGCGGGCCTTAAGGAGCAGTACTTC.

The chain carries TRBV7-9 and TRBJ1-4; TRBD1 might be the D (5 bases). Germline V gene sequence: CDR1 SEHNR, CDR2 FQNEAQ (reference sequence). V lost 1 base and J 3 bases, leaving 12 bases between the germline ends. The CDR3 has 16 residues. The CDR3 region is CASSLGGAPANEKLFF. The CDR3 bases are TGTGCCAGCAGCTTAGGAGGGGCGCCGGCTAATGAAAAACTGTTTTTT.

The chain carries TRBV29-1 and TRBJ2-7; TRBD2 matches at 9 bases. The CDR3 runs to 13 residues. Germline CDR1 reads SQVTM; CDR2 reads ANQGSEA. Trimming cost V 7 bases and J 3 bases; bases outside gene matches: 7. For the CDR3, the DNA is TGCAGCGCCCACCTGACTAGCGGCTACGAGCAGTACTTC. Its translation is CSAHLTSGYEQYF.

This CDR3 is CASSPTGTGGTGELFF. CDR3 in DNA: TGTGCCAGCAGTCCTACCGGGACAGGGGGCACCGGGGAGCTGTTTTTT. V is TRBV27 and J is TRBJ2-2; 11 bases align to TRBD1. The germline CDR1 and CDR2 sequences are MNHEY and SMNVEV (reference sequence). V trimming: 5 bases; J trimming: 4 bases; junction bases outside the gene matches: 6. This CDR3 spans 16 amino acids.

V is TRBV6-1 and J is TRBJ2-7; 11 bases are shared with TRBD2. CDR1 and CDR2 (germline): MNHNS, SASEGT. Trimming took 0 bases from V and 3 from J; bases not matched to a gene: 4. The CDR3 has 16 residues. DNA of the CDR3: TGTGCCAGCAGTGAAGCCGGGACTAGCGGCTTCTACGAGCAGTACTTC. It encodes CASSEAGTSGFYEQYF.

This chain uses TRBV4-2 with TRBJ2-7, with unresolved D. CDR3 length equals 17 residues. The germline V and J ends were trimmed by 4 bases and 0 bases, with 19 bases remaining between them. Germline V gives CDR1 LGHNA, CDR2 YNFKEQ. CDR3 coding DNA: TGTGCCAGCAGCCCCCACCTGGCCGGTCTGAGCTCCTACGAGCAGTACTTC. This codes for CASSPHLAGLSSYEQYF.

The chain employs TRBV5-1 and TRBJ2-7; D is possibly TRBD1 (6 bases). Germline V gives CDR1 SGHRS, CDR2 YFSETQ. The CDR3 is made up of 14 amino acids. The V end lost 1 base, the J end lost 6 bases, and 14 bases lay between the germline ends. The CDR3 DNA is TGCGCCAGCAGCTTGCCAGGGGAACGCGGCGAGCAGTACTTC. Translation gives CASSLPGERGEQYF. Using reference TRBV5-1 and TRBJ2-7 for the parts outside the CDR3, the full variable domain is KAGVTQTPRYLIKTRGQQVTLSCSPISGHRSVSWYQQTPGQGLQFLFEYFSETQRNKGNFPGRFSGRQFSNSRSEMNVSTLELGDSALYLCASSLPGERGEQYFGPGTRLTVT.

This chain connects TRBV5-1 to TRBJ1-1; 8 positions match TRBD1. The CDR3 extends over 15 amino acids. With 4 bases clipped from V and 5 bases from J, the junction kept 10 bases outside the gene matches. Germline lookup yields CDR1 SGHRS and CDR2 YFSETQ. CDR3 region: CASSPRGQEGTEAFF. CDR3 DNA: TGCGCCAGCAGCCCCAGGGGACAGGAGGGAACTGAAGCTTTCTTT.

The table lists this clone with many counts. CDR3 coding DNA: TGTGCCAGCAGTGAAGGGACTTATGGCTCGGAGACCCAGTACTTC. Its protein is CASSEGTYGSETQYF. The V gene is TRBV6-1, the J gene TRBJ2-5, with D perhaps matching TRBD2 (5 bases). V was shortened by 1 base and J by 5 bases, with 14 bases between the two germline ends. CDR1 is MNHNS and CDR2 is SASEGT in the germline V gene. The CDR3 extends over 15 amino acids.

V usage is TRBV7-2 and J usage is TRBJ2-7; D uncertain. Germline values: CDR1 SGHTA, CDR2 FQGNSA. The V and J ends lost 1 base and 4 bases respectively, with 11 bases between them. The CDR3 has 14 amino acids. CDR3 in DNA: TGTGCCAGCAGCTTAGAACATCTTACATACGAGCAGTACTTC. Translated: CASSLEHLTYEQYF.

The DNA of the CDR3 is TGCGCCAGCAGCCAAGAAGCGGCTAGCGGAAACAATGAGCAGTTCTTC. Its protein product is CASSQEAASGNNEQFF. The chain uses TRBV4-1 and TRBJ2-1; 7 positions match TRBD2. V shed 0 bases, J shed 5 bases, and the junction held 7 bases outside the gene matches. The CDR3 totals 16 residues. CDR1 is MGHRA and CDR2 is YSYEKL in the germline V gene.

The J gene is TRBJ2-7, the V gene TRBV4-1; D might be TRBD1 or TRBD2, each matching 5 bases. The CDR3 spans 16 residues. Germline values: CDR1 MGHRA, CDR2 YSYEKL. The V end was cut by 3 bases, the J end by 6 bases, with 21 bases between. DNA of the CDR3: TGCGCCAGCAGCCACCCCACGACAGTAATGAGGGGCGAGCAGTACTTC. Encoded protein: CASSHPTTVMRGEQYF.

The genes are TRBV5-1 and TRBJ2-7; 7 bases match TRBD1. The CDR3 loop spans 14 amino acids. Germline CDR1 is SGHRS and CDR2 is YFSETQ. Germline trimming cut 4 bases from V and 2 bases from J; bases unmatched to any gene: 6. The CDR3 here is CASSPTGTAYEQYF. The CDR3 DNA is TGCGCCAGCAGCCCGACCGGGACAGCCTACGAGCAGTACTTC.